This T cell receptor (beta chain) originates from a study of T cell responses to AZD1222 COVID-19 vaccine. Generated by immunoSEQ multiplex PCR, the TCRdb table keeps only in-frame clones and is missing some. Of some 130,000 clones in the sample, about 91% were seen once. CDR1 is SGHAT and CDR2 is FQDESV in the germline V gene (reference sequence). Unmatched junction bases numbered 4, after V lost 5 bases and J lost 3 bases. The CDR3 is made up of 14 amino acids. The TCR sequence derives from an adult who received the AZD1222 COVID-19 vaccine. Specimen: peripheral blood, collected 28 days after the second AZD1222 dose. V and J are TRBV11-1 and TRBJ1-2; TRBD1 aligns across 9 bases. The chain's CDR3 is CASSRQGVDYGYTF. The CDR3 region has the DNA TGTGCCAGCAGCCGACAGGGGGTGGACTATGGCTACACCTTC.